The 15 T cell receptor beta chains given below trace back to one sample, sequenced in a study of blood T cell repertoires in COVID-19. TCRdb's copy holds only in-frame clones and misses some; the assay was immunoSEQ multiplex PCR. The data hold roughly 400,000 clones, with 75% to 90% observed a single time. Sequenced input: PBMCs or T cells enriched from blood (not recorded which). The receptors come from a man under 40 who had recovered from COVID-19.

J is TRBJ1-1 and V is TRBV2, with D hard to call. The germline V gene encodes CDR1 SNHLY and CDR2 FYNNEI. Trimming took off 8 bases at V and 2 bases at J, with 9 bases between the two ends. The CDR3 covers 12 residues. CDR3 in amino acids: CASDQVNTEAFF. DNA of the CDR3: TGTGCCAGCGACCAGGTTAACACTGAAGCTTTCTTT. Looking up the rest from reference TRBV2 and TRBJ1-1 gives the full variable domain: EPEVTQTPSHQVTQMGQEVILRCVPISNHLYFYWYRQILGQKVEFLVSFYNNEISEKSEIFDDQFSVERPDGSNFTLKIRSTKLEDSAMYFCASDQVNTEAFFGQGTRLTVV.

The J gene is TRBJ2-3, the V gene TRBV5-5; 12 positions match TRBD2. Looked up from germline, CDR1 is SGHKS and CDR2 is YYEKEE (reference sequence). This CDR3 spans 13 amino acids. Trimming at V came to 2 bases and at J to 14 bases, leaving 6 bases not matched to a gene. Here the CDR3 DNA reads TGTGCCAGCAGCTTAGGGCCGACTAGCGGGAGGTATTTT. This translates into CASSLGPTSGRYF.

The chain recombines TRBV2 with TRBJ1-2; D remains ambiguous. Deletions cut 6 bases from V and 1 base from J, with 12 bases between. CDR1 and CDR2 from the germline V gene are SNHLY and FYNNEI. CDR3 length equals 14 residues. The CDR3 bases are TGTGCCAGCAGAGGAGGTGGCCGTAACTATGGCTACACCTTC. This translates into CASRGGGRNYGYTF.

This clone has a handful of counts. The chain recombines TRBV6-6 with TRBJ1-6, with 9 bases identical to TRBD1. Germline V gene sequence: CDR1 MNHNY, CDR2 SVGAGI (reference sequence). J gave up 0 bases and V 6 bases, and 15 bases lay outside the gene matches. CDR3 length equals 20 residues. CDR3 protein: CASSSNPGQGLSSYNSPLHF. CDR3 coding DNA: TGTGCCAGCAGCTCAAATCCGGGACAGGGCTTGAGCTCCTATAATTCACCCCTCCACTTT.

The chain recombines TRBV14 with TRBJ1-6; TRBD1 matches at 7 bases. Germline V gene sequence: CDR1 SGHDN, CDR2 FVKESK. V shed 5 bases and J 10 bases; nucleotides not matched to a gene: 8. This CDR3 region has 14 residues. The CDR3, as DNA: TGTGCCAGCAGCTCCAACAGGGGATGGTCACCCCTCCACTTT. It codes for CASSSNRGWSPLHF.

This clone has only one observation. J is TRBJ1-2 and V is TRBV28, with TRBD1 identical over 7 bases. J gave up 6 bases and V 5 bases, and 9 bases lay outside the gene matches. Germline V gene lookup returns CDR1 MDHEN and CDR2 SYDVKM. The CDR3 has 14 amino acids. The CDR3 DNA reads TGTGCCAGCAGTCCTGGGACAGCCATACATGGCTACACCTTC. It encodes CASSPGTAIHGYTF.

This chain uses TRBV30 with TRBJ2-1, with 9 bases fitting TRBD2. V was pared by 0 bases and J by 7 bases, with 4 bases of the junction left unmatched. Germline values: CDR1 GTSNPN, CDR2 SVGIG (reference sequence). The CDR3 runs to 14 residues. In nucleotides, the CDR3 is TGTGCCTGGAGTGTCGGCGGGAGGGATAATGAGCAGTTCTTC. It is translated as CAWSVGGRDNEQFF.

The chain joins TRBV29-1 to TRBJ2-2, with 7 bases aligning to TRBD1. The CDR3 length is 16 residues. V was clipped by 6 bases and J by 9 bases; unmatched bases: 19. The V gene's germline CDR1 is SQVTM and CDR2 ANQGSEA. The CDR3 DNA reads TGCAGCGTGGCACTCAGACAGGGAATGGATATCCGGGAGCTGTTTTTT. This gives the protein CSVALRQGMDIRELFF.

The rearrangement links TRBV9 to TRBJ2-1, with 7 bases that match TRBD2. The V segment lost 6 bases and the J segment 0 bases; nucleotides outside the gene matches: 3. The CDR3 is 14 residues long. Germline V gene lookup returns CDR1 SGDLS and CDR2 YYNGEE. This chain's CDR3 is CASTSGTSYNEQFF. As DNA, the CDR3 is TGTGCCAGCACCAGCGGGACCTCCTACAATGAGCAGTTCTTC.

The genes are TRBV19 and TRBJ1-6; perhaps TRBD1 as D (6 bases). V lost 4 bases and J 5 bases, leaving 9 bases between the germline ends. CDR1 LNHDA and CDR2 SQIVND come from the germline V gene (reference sequence). The CDR3 consists of 14 residues. DNA of the CDR3: TGTGCCAGTAGTACAGGACAGCATAATTCACCCCTCCACTTT. Translating gives CASSTGQHNSPLHF.

This clone has a single count. The V gene is TRBV7-3, the J gene TRBJ1-2, with D possibly being TRBD1 (5 bases). There are 13 residues in the CDR3. Trimming shortened V by 5 bases and J by 5 bases, and 12 bases separated the two germline ends. Germline-derived CDR1 and CDR2 are SGHTA and FQGTGA. The CDR3 spells CASSAGTSYGYTF. As DNA, the CDR3 is TGTGCCAGCAGCGCCGGGACTTCTTATGGCTACACCTTC. Based on the CDR3 plus reference TRBV7-3 and TRBJ1-2, the full variable domain is GAGVSQTPSNKVTEKGKYVELRCDPISGHTALYWYRQSLGQGPEFLIYFQGTGAADDSGLPNDRFFAVRPEGSVSTLKIQRTERGDSAVYLCASSAGTSYGYTFGSGTRLTVV.

The chain links TRBV2 to TRBJ2-3, with TRBD2 identical over 8 bases. Unmatched junction bases numbered 4, after V lost 3 bases and J lost 8 bases. This CDR3 comprises 13 residues. Germline values: CDR1 SNHLY, CDR2 FYNNEI. CDR3 bases: TGTGCCAGCAGTGACGGGAGCGGGGGTACGCAGTATTTT. As protein: CASSDGSGGTQYF.

This clone was counted a single time. V and J are TRBV18 and TRBJ1-6; 8 nucleotides align to TRBD1. The CDR3 covers 15 residues. The germline CDR1 and CDR2 sequences are KGHSH and LQKENI. Trimming removed 3 bases from V and 7 bases from J; junction bases left unmatched: 5. The CDR3 DNA sequence: TGTGCCAGCTCACCGAGTGGACAGGGAAATTCACCCCTCCACTTT. This gives the protein CASSPSGQGNSPLHF. The full variable domain, with the rest looked up from reference TRBV18 and TRBJ1-6, is NAGVMQNPRHLVRRRGQEARLRCSPMKGHSHVYWYRQLPEEGLKFMVYLQKENIIDESGMPKERFSAEFPKEGPSILRIQQVVRGDSAAYFCASSPSGQGNSPLHFGNGTRLTVT.

The V call is TRBV15, the J call TRBJ1-1, with D possibly being TRBD1 (6 bases). Germline CDR1 and CDR2: LNHNV and YYDKDF (reference sequence). Trimming shortened V by 2 bases and J by 0 bases, and 19 bases separated the two germline ends. The CDR3 length is 18 residues. This chain's CDR3 is CATSRRNFRDTLNTEAFF. CDR3 bases: TGTGCCACCAGCAGACGAAATTTCCGGGACACACTGAACACTGAAGCTTTCTTT.

V and J are TRBV19 and TRBJ2-1; D may be TRBD1 (5 bases). The germline CDR1 and CDR2 sequences are LNHDA and SQIVND (reference sequence). V was trimmed by 9 bases and J by 3 bases, leaving 6 bases between them. The CDR3 has 11 amino acids. The CDR3 sequence is CASQGYNEQFF. CDR3 nucleotides: TGTGCCAGCCAGGGCTACAATGAGCAGTTCTTC. Combining the CDR3 with reference TRBV19 and TRBJ2-1 gives the whole variable domain DGGITQSPKYLFRKEGQNVTLSCEQNLNHDAMYWYRQDPGQGLRLIYYSQIVNDFQKGDIAEGYSVSREKKESFPLTVTSAQKNPTAFYLCASQGYNEQFFGPGTRLTVL.